Below, 13 T cell receptor beta chains from the same sample are listed, as sequenced in a study of shared T cell receptors in the human thymus. TCRdb keeps only in-frame clones here, not all; method: immunoSEQ multiplex PCR. The sample shows some 660,000 clones, 80% to 90% of them seen only once. The same specimen was also included in a second study, on human thymus T cells.

Material: thymocytes. The receptors shown here come from a boy less than two years old with a congenital heart defect.

This clone was picked up one time. The CDR3 bases are TGTGCCAGCAGCCAAGATTGGATCTTAGCGGGAGGGCCGGTAGATACGCAGTATTTT. Its translation: CASSQDWILAGGPVDTQYF. The chain links TRBV14 to TRBJ2-3, with 11 bases aligning to TRBD2. Trimming took 0 bases from V and 5 from J; bases not matched to a gene: 13. The CDR3 has 19 residues. Germline assignment: CDR1 SGHDN and CDR2 FVKESK.

This sequence joins TRBV2 and TRBJ2-7; 14 bases fit TRBD2. Germline V gives CDR1 SNHLY, CDR2 FYNNEI. V gave up 10 bases and J gave up 6 bases; unmatched junction bases: 8. This CDR3 has 14 amino acids. CDR3 sequence (DNA): TGTGCCACCCTAGGACTAGCGGGAGGAGCCGAGCAGTACTTC. Translated: CATLGLAGGAEQYF.

The chain joins TRBV30 to TRBJ2-1; weak D call: TRBD2 (6 bases). There are 18 residues in the CDR3. Germline V lookup: CDR1 GTSNPN, CDR2 SVGIG (reference sequence). Trimming cost V 0 bases and J 2 bases, with 20 bases left between them. The CDR3 nucleotides read TGTGCCTGGAGTGTACCGGTCGGGTCGGGAGAGGCCTACAATGAGCAGTTCTTC. Translation gives CAWSVPVGSGEAYNEQFF. Variable domain in full (rest from reference TRBV30 and TRBJ2-1): SQTIHQWPATLVQPVGSPLSLECTVEGTSNPNLYWYRQAAGRGLQLLFYSVGIGQISSEVPQNLSASRPQDRQFILSSKKLLLSDSGFYLCAWSVPVGSGEAYNEQFFGPGTRLTVL.

This rearrangement joins TRBV30 to TRBJ1-6; TRBD1 matches 7 bases. CDR3 length equals 15 residues. Germline V CDR1 and CDR2: GTSNPN, SVGIG (reference sequence). V lost 0 bases to trimming and J lost 10 bases; unmatched junction nucleotides: 9. The CDR3 protein is CAWSVPTGKKSPLHF. The CDR3 bases are TGTGCCTGGAGTGTACCGACAGGGAAGAAGTCACCCCTCCACTTT.

The J gene is TRBJ1-1, the V gene TRBV7-9; 7 bases align to TRBD1. V was pared by 5 bases and J by 3 bases, with 9 bases of the junction left unmatched. The germline V gene has CDR1 SEHNR and CDR2 FQNEAQ (reference sequence). The CDR3 consists of 15 residues. The CDR3 loop is CASSRDRDSHTEAFF. Written as DNA, the CDR3 is TGTGCCAGCAGCAGAGACAGGGATTCGCACACTGAAGCTTTCTTT. Complete variable domain (other parts from reference TRBV7-9 and TRBJ1-1): DTGVSQNPRHKITKRGQNVTFRCDPISEHNRLYWYRQTLGQGPEFLTYFQNEAQLEKSRLLSDRFSAERPKGSFSTLEIQRTEQGDSAMYLCASSRDRDSHTEAFFGQGTRLTVV.

The chain joins TRBV30 to TRBJ2-7; 11 bases map to TRBD2. The CDR3 runs to 17 residues. Germline values: CDR1 GTSNPN, CDR2 SVGIG (reference sequence). Trimming removed 1 base from V and 3 bases from J; junction bases left unmatched: 11. CDR3 region: CAWSAPLGTSGYYEQYF. The CDR3 region has the DNA TGTGCCTGGAGTGCTCCCCTCGGGACTAGCGGATACTACGAGCAGTACTTC.

The chain employs TRBV5-6 and TRBJ1-1; D unclear. From germline, CDR1 is SGHDT and CDR2 YYEEEE. The V gene lost 3 bases and the J gene lost 6 bases, with 9 bases spanning the gap. This CDR3 has 12 amino acids. CDR3 region: CASSCCGAEAFF. For the CDR3, the DNA is TGTGCCAGCAGCTGTTGCGGGGCTGAAGCTTTCTTT.

V gene TRBV5-6 combines with J gene TRBJ1-2; maybe TRBD1 (5 bases). V shed 0 bases and J shed 0 bases, with 9 bases lying between them. The CDR3 extends over 15 amino acids. Germline V CDR1 and CDR2: SGHDT, YYEEEE. The CDR3, as DNA: TGTGCCAGCAGCTTGGCGACAGTAGCTAACTATGGCTACACCTTC. As protein: CASSLATVANYGYTF.

This chain connects TRBV7-2 to TRBJ2-3; TRBD1 matches at 9 bases. The CDR3 has 18 amino acids. Germline CDR1 SGHTA, CDR2 FQGNSA. Germline trimming cut 5 bases from V and 1 base from J; bases unmatched to any gene: 13. The CDR3 DNA reads as TGTGCCAGCAGCCGTGGGACAGGGATCTTGGGGGGCACAGATACGCAGTATTTT. Encoded protein: CASSRGTGILGGTDTQYF.

The chain combines TRBV11-3 with TRBJ2-7, with 7 bases aligning to TRBD1. CDR3 length: 16 amino acids. Germline V gene sequence: CDR1 SGHNT, CDR2 YENEEA. The V gene end was trimmed by 5 bases and the J gene end by 0 bases; junction bases not matched to a gene: 10. DNA of the CDR3: TGTGCCAGCAGCCCAAAGGGACAGTCCTTCTCCTACGAGCAGTACTTC. Protein product: CASSPKGQSFSYEQYF.

CDR3 sequence (DNA): TGTGCCACCAGCAGGGGGGAGACGGGAGCTAACTATGGCTACACCTTC. This encodes CATSRGETGANYGYTF. The chain couples TRBV15 to TRBJ1-2, with D tentatively TRBD1 (5 bases). Germline loops: CDR1 LNHNV, CDR2 YYDKDF (reference sequence). CDR3 size: 16 residues. V lost 3 bases and J lost 0, with 14 bases in between.

The genes are TRBV30 and TRBJ2-5; TRBD2 agrees at 11 bases. Per germline, CDR1 GTSNPN and CDR2 SVGIG (reference sequence). Unmatched junction bases numbered 12, after V lost 2 bases and J lost 4 bases. This CDR3 has 17 amino acids. The CDR3 coding sequence is TGTGCCTGGAGTCTCTTATCACTAGCGGGAGCGTCAGAGACCCAGTACTTC. Translation gives CAWSLLSLAGASETQYF.

In nucleotides, the CDR3 is TGTGCCAGCAGCTGTGGGACTAGCGGGGGCTCGAACACCGGGGAGCTGTTTTTT. Its protein is CASSCGTSGGSNTGELFF. The chain combines TRBV7-2 with TRBJ2-2; 14 bases fit TRBD2. Germline CDR1 is SGHTA and CDR2 is FQGNSA. Trimming removed 4 bases from V and 0 bases from J; junction bases left unmatched: 4. This CDR3 is built from 18 residues.